These 18 T cell receptor beta chains were all obtained from the same sample, sequenced in a study of cytomegalovirus exposure and HLA in healthy donors (dated by TCRdb to 2016 to 2017). The library was obtained by the immunoSEQ multiplex PCR assay. A mixture of 60 forward primers for TCR Vbeta segments and 13 reverse primers for TCR Jbeta segments was used in the multiplex PCR. TCRdb provides this immuneACCESS table in a form limited to in-frame rearrangements. Some clones are lacking; in checked studies, under half of them reflect an unresolved V gene, and why the rest are absent is not known. The sample data list some 98,000 clones, and roughly four fifths of these were observed just once. The top ten clonotypes cover 7.5% to 9.5% of the sample. Sequencing was performed on PBMCs. The receptors were sampled from a human donor in good health.

This clone has a handful of counts. The rearrangement joins TRBV14 to TRBJ1-1, with D maybe TRBD1 (5 bases). Looked up from germline, CDR1 is SGHDN and CDR2 is FVKESK. V was clipped by 3 bases and J by 4 bases, with 18 bases between them. The CDR3 loop spans 16 amino acids. CDR3 sequence reads: CASSQGLHLGGTEAFF. DNA of the CDR3: TGTGCCAGCAGCCAGGGACTCCATCTCGGGGGCACTGAAGCTTTCTTT.

V is TRBV11-2 and J is TRBJ1-2, with 7 bases aligning to TRBD1. This CDR3 contains 15 residues. V was pared by 5 bases and J by 4 bases, with 10 bases of the junction left unmatched. CDR1 and CDR2 (germline): SGHAT, FQNNGV. The CDR3 nucleotides read TGTGCCAGCAGCGCCCCGGGACAGCTATTCTATGGCTACACCTTC. Protein product: CASSAPGQLFYGYTF.

The V gene is TRBV5-1, the J gene TRBJ2-3, with 12 bases lining up with TRBD2. The CDR3 runs to 17 residues. Germline V gene data show CDR1 as SGHRS and CDR2 as YFSETQ. Trimming removed 5 bases from V and 4 bases from J; junction bases left unmatched: 11. CDR3 sequence (DNA): TGCGCCAGCAGGGGGGCAAGACTAGCGGGAGTGGCAGATACGCAGTATTTT. Encoded protein: CASRGARLAGVADTQYF.

The chain couples TRBV2 to TRBJ1-1, with TRBD1 matching 7 bases. The CDR3 length is 16 residues. V trimming: 4 bases; J trimming: 4 bases; junction bases outside the gene matches: 12. The germline CDR1 and CDR2 sequences are SNHLY and FYNNEI. CDR3 DNA sequence: TGTGCCAGCAGTGTTGGCATGTCAGGGGGGAGCACTGAAGCTTTCTTT. This encodes CASSVGMSGGSTEAFF.

The CDR3 coding sequence is TGTGCCAGCAGTGAATGGGACAGGGGGAACACTGAAGCTTTCTTT. Translating it yields CASSEWDRGNTEAFF. V gene TRBV2 combines with J gene TRBJ1-1; 10 bases are a match to TRBD1. With 2 bases clipped from V and 1 base from J, the junction kept 1 base outside the gene matches. The CDR3 is 15 amino acids. CDR1 SNHLY and CDR2 FYNNEI come from the germline V gene.

This clone came up once. This chain joins TRBV6-1 and TRBJ1-3, with a tentative D call TRBD1 (6 bases). The CDR3 has 15 amino acids. Germline lookup yields CDR1 MNHNS and CDR2 SASEGT. Trimming shortened V by 6 bases and J by 0 bases, and 12 bases separated the two germline ends. CDR3 sequence reads: CASRGGDSSGNTIYF. The CDR3 DNA follows: TGTGCCAGCAGAGGGGGGGACTCCTCTGGAAACACCATATATTTT.

This clone was found a few times. CDR3 sequence (DNA): TGTGCCAGCAGTCAACCCACAGTTAGCAATCAGCCCCAGCATTTT. Amino acids: CASSQPTVSNQPQHF. The chain recombines TRBV6-6 with TRBJ1-5, with no clear D. Germline V lookup: CDR1 MNHNY, CDR2 SVGAGI (reference sequence). The V and J ends lost 5 bases and 0 bases respectively, with 11 bases between them. This CDR3 comprises 15 residues.

The V gene is TRBV4-3, the J gene TRBJ1-2, with 9 nucleotides matching TRBD1. J was trimmed by 7 bases and V by 7 bases; bases with no gene match: 10. Germline V gene data show CDR1 as LGHNA and CDR2 as YSLEER. The CDR3 extends over 14 amino acids. This chain's CDR3 is CASTPDRGSAGYTF. In DNA form, the CDR3 reads TGCGCCAGCACACCAGACAGGGGGTCCGCTGGCTACACCTTC.

The chain uses TRBV6-5 and TRBJ2-7, with TRBD2 matching 10 bases. The CDR3 totals 15 residues. The ends lost 1 base at V and 5 bases at J; junction bases unmatched: 5. Per the germline V gene, CDR1 is MNHEY and CDR2 is SVGAGI. The CDR3 DNA is TGTGCCAGCAGTTACTTGACTAGCGGGTATAACGAGCAGTACTTC. This codes for CASSYLTSGYNEQYF.

The genes are TRBV19 and TRBJ1-5; 7 nucleotides match TRBD1. Germline loops: CDR1 LNHDA, CDR2 SQIVND (reference sequence). There are 15 residues in the CDR3. V dropped 5 bases and J dropped 2; count of bases not matched to a gene: 6. The CDR3 region is CASSVRQGGNQPQHF. Here the CDR3 DNA reads TGTGCCAGTAGTGTACGACAGGGAGGCAATCAGCCCCAGCATTTT.

V gene TRBV11-3 combines with J gene TRBJ2-3; the match to TRBD2 covers 7 bases. J was trimmed by 2 bases and V by 5 bases; bases with no gene match: 4. The CDR3 covers 14 residues. CDR1 SGHNT and CDR2 YENEEA come from the germline V gene. In DNA, the CDR3 is TGTGCCAGCAGCCTTGGGGGGGTCACAGATACGCAGTATTTT. Residues: CASSLGGVTDTQYF.

This rearrangement joins TRBV5-6 to TRBJ1-5, with D perhaps TRBD1 (5 bases). From germline, CDR1 is SGHDT and CDR2 YYEEEE. V was pared by 2 bases and J by 2 bases, with 17 bases between. The CDR3 has 17 amino acids. CDR3 sequence: CASSFLGVMDGNQPQHF. CDR3 coding DNA: TGTGCCAGCAGCTTTTTAGGGGTTATGGATGGCAATCAGCCCCAGCATTTT. The variable domain in full, with the rest retrieved from reference TRBV5-6 and TRBJ1-5, is DAGVTQSPTHLIKTRGQQVTLRCSPKSGHDTVSWYQQALGQGPQFIFQYYEEEERQRGNFPDRFSGHQFPNYSSELNVNALLLGDSALYLCASSFLGVMDGNQPQHFGDGTRLSIL.

CDR3 protein: CASSREDHYGYTF. DNA of the CDR3: TGTGCCAGCAGCAGGGAGGATCACTATGGCTACACCTTC. V usage is TRBV6-1 and J usage is TRBJ1-2; a weak D match, TRBD1 (5 bases). Germline V CDR1 and CDR2: MNHNS, SASEGT. There are 13 residues in the CDR3. The V gene lost 6 bases and the J gene lost 3 bases, with 11 bases spanning the gap.

In its sample, this clone was seen a few times. This chain connects TRBV25-1 to TRBJ2-7, with D unclear. Trimming left V 6 bases short and J 2 bases short, with 14 bases between. Germline CDR1 is MGHDK and CDR2 is SYGVNS. The CDR3 is 14 amino acids. CDR3 region: CASSPLRHPYEQYF. The CDR3 DNA reads as TGTGCCAGCAGCCCCCTACGTCACCCCTACGAGCAGTACTTC.

Written as DNA, the CDR3 is TGCGCCAGCAGCTTGAGGACAGGGGTCTCTGGGGCCAACGTCCTGACTTTC. It translates to CASSLRTGVSGANVLTF. The V and J genes are TRBV5-1 and TRBJ2-6; TRBD1 matches 9 bases. This CDR3 has 17 residues. CDR1 and CDR2 (germline): SGHRS, YFSETQ. The V gene end was trimmed by 1 base and the J gene end by 0 bases; junction bases not matched to a gene: 2.

This rearrangement joins TRBV7-2 to TRBJ1-1; D unclear. The germline V and J ends were trimmed by 2 bases and 9 bases, with 10 bases remaining between them. This CDR3 spans 12 amino acids. Germline V gene data show CDR1 as SGHTA and CDR2 as FQGNSA. As DNA, the CDR3 is TGTGCCAGCAGCTTATACTACGGGAAAGCTTTCTTT. Translating gives CASSLYYGKAFF.

The V and J genes are TRBV6-5 and TRBJ2-5; 11 bases fit TRBD2. With 2 bases clipped from V and 11 bases from J, the junction kept 10 bases outside the gene matches. Germline CDR1 MNHEY, CDR2 SVGAGI. The CDR3 is made up of 15 amino acids. This CDR3 reads CASSYLAGGLGEQYF. In DNA form, the CDR3 reads TGTGCCAGCAGTTACCTAGCGGGGGGCCTGGGGGAGCAGTACTTC.

V usage is TRBV29-1 and J usage is TRBJ2-7, with D perhaps matching TRBD1 (5 bases). Germline V CDR1 and CDR2: SQVTM, ANQGSEA. The CDR3 is 13 amino acids. The ends were cut back, 4 bases at V and 2 bases at J, with 12 bases in the middle. CDR3 sequence (DNA): TGCAGCGTTGGACAGCGTTTCCCCTACGAGCAGTACTTC. Amino acids: CSVGQRFPYEQYF.